The entry below gives a single T cell receptor beta chain sequence along with its context. The data belong to a study of T cell responses to AZD1222 COVID-19 vaccine. This table comes from immunoSEQ multiplex PCR, and its TCRdb copy is limited to in-frame clones, with some not included. The repertoire consists of 95,000 to 150,000 clones, with roughly 91% occurring once and the leading ten covering less than 6%. The germline V and J ends were trimmed by 4 bases and 2 bases, with 8 bases remaining between them. The CDR3 is 13 amino acids. In germline, CDR1 is MGHRA, CDR2 YSYEKL. Sequenced here: peripheral blood, sampled 28 days after the second AZD1222 dose. The TCR was taken from an adult who received the AZD1222 COVID-19 vaccine. The J gene is TRBJ1-2, the V gene TRBV4-1; D is ambiguous. CDR3 sequence: CASSPGENYGYTF. CDR3 coding DNA: TGCGCCAGCAGCCCTGGGGAAAACTATGGCTACACCTTC.